These T cell receptor beta chains were read from a single sample in a study of molecular identifiers for immune sequencing clone quantification. Each CDR3 protein is one row after TCRdb ran MiXCR on the PCR reads. The table has about 510,000 distinct CDR3 sequences, around 25% seen once. Sequences were obtained from naive CD8+ T cells from blood, with Jurkat cell RNA spiked in. The receptor source for this set is a human donor in good health. Some libraries in this study had Jurkat cell RNA spiked in. Each CDR3 is given with its conserved first and last residue. A D gene is named only where the DNA matches it firmly. Clone size, where shown, is once, few, many, or a class for clones that have expanded.

j_call	d_call	clone_size	v_call	cdr3_nt	cdr3_aa
TRBJ2-7	TRBD2	-	TRBV4-3	TGCGCCAGCAGCCAAGGGGCTAGCGGTCTACGGGGGCAGTACTTC	CASSQGASGLRGQYF
TRBJ1-1	-	few	TRBV4-3	TGCGCCAGCAGCCACGGTGGGTTCGACACTGAAGCTTTCTTT	CASSHGGFDTEAFF
TRBJ2-3	TRBD2	few	TRBV20-1	TGCAGTGCTAGAGGAATACTAGCGGGAGAAACAGATACGCAGTATTTT	CSARGILAGETDTQYF
TRBJ1-1	TRBD1	few	TRBV19	TGTGCCAGTAGTATTGGGACAGGGTATATAATGAACACTGAAGCTTTCTTT	CASSIGTGYIMNTEAFF
TRBJ2-3	TRBD2	-	TRBV4-3	TGCGCCAGCAGCCAACTGGCGCTAGCGGGGAGGGCAACAGATACGCAGTATTTT	CASSQLALAGRATDTQYF
TRBJ1-2	-	-	TRBV7-2	TGTGCCAGCAGCTCGCCCCGGACAGACTATAATAGAATGAACTATGGCTACACCTTC	CASSSPRTDYNRMNYGYTF
TRBJ2-7	-	once	TRBV6-2/TRBV6-3	TGTGCCAGCTGTTACGGCTCGGGGGCCGTGGAGCAGTACTTC	CASCYGSGAVEQYF
TRBJ2-5	-	-	TRBV6-2/TRBV6-3	TGTGCCAGCAGTTACTCCAAGGAGACCCAGTACTTC	CASSYSKETQYF
TRBJ1-1	-	few	TRBV7-9	TGTGCCAGCAGCCCTCGGGGGGGGGATTCGAACACTGAAGCTTTCTTT	CASSPRGGDSNTEAFF
TRBJ2-1	TRBD2	-	TRBV7-9	TGTGCCAGCAGCTTAGTACTAGCGGGAGAGCAGTTCTTC	CASSLVLAGEQFF